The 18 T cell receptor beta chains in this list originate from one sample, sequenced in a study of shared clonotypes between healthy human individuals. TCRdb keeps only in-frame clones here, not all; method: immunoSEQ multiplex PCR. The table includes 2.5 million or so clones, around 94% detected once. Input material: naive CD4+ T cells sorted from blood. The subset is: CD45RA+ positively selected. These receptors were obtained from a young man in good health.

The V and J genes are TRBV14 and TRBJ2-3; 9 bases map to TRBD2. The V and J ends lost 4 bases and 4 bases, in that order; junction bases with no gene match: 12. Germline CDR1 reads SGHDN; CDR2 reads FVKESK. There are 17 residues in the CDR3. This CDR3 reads CASSPHWSGGSADTQYF. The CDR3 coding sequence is TGTGCCAGCAGCCCACACTGGAGCGGGGGGAGCGCAGATACGCAGTATTTT.

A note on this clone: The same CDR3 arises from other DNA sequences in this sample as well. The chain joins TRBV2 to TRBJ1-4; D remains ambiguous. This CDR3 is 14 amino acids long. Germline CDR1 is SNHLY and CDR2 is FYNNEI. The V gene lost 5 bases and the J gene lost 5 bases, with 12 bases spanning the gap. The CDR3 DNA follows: TGTGCCAGCAGTCCAGGCCAAATAAATGAAAAACTGTTTTTT. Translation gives CASSPGQINEKLFF.

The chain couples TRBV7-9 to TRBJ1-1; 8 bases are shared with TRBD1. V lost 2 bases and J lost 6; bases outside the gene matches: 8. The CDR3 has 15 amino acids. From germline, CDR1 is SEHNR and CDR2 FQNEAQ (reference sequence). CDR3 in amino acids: CASSLIVDRAPEAFF. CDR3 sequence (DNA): TGTGCCAGCAGCTTAATAGTGGACAGGGCCCCTGAAGCTTTCTTT.

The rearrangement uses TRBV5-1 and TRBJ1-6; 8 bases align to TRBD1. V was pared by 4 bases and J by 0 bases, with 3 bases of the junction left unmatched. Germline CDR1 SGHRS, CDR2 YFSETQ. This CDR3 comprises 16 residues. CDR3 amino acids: CASSETGGSYNSPLHF. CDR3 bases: TGCGCCAGCAGCGAAACAGGGGGCTCCTATAATTCACCCCTCCACTTT.

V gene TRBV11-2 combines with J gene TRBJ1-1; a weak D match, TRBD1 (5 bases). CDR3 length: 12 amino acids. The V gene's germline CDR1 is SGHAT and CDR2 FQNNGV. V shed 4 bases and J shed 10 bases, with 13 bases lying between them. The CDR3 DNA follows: TGTGCCAGCAGCTGGGGGGAAGTCGTAGCTTTCTTT. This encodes CASSWGEVVAFF.

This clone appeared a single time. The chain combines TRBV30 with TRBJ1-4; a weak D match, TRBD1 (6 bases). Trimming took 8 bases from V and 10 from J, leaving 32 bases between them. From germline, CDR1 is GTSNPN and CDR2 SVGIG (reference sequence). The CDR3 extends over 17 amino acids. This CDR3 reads CALPSGGRGPRAGKLFF. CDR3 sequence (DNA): TGTGCCCTCCCAAGCGGGGGGCGCGGCCCTCGGGCCGGAAAACTGTTTTTT.

The CDR3: CAIGGGEKLFF. The CDR3 bases are TGTGCCATCGGGGGTGGGGAAAAACTGTTTTTT. J is TRBJ1-4 and V is TRBV10-3; tentative D call: TRBD1 (5 bases). There are 11 residues in the CDR3. The V and J ends lost 8 bases and 8 bases respectively, with 9 bases between them. Germline CDR1 ENHRY, CDR2 SYGVKD.

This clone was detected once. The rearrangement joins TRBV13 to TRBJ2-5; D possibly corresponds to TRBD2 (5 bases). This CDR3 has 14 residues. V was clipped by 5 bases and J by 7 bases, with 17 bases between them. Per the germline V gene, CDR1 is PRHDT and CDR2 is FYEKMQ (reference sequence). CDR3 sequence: CASSRTSQLGTQYF. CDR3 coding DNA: TGTGCCAGCAGCCGGACCTCCCAACTAGGGACCCAGTACTTC.

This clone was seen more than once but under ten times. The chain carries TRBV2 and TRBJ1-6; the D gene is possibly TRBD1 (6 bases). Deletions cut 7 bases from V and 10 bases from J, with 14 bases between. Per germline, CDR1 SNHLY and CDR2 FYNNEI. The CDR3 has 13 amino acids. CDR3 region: CASNRQAYSPLHF. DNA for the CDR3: TGTGCCAGCAATCGACAGGCCTACTCACCCCTCCACTTT. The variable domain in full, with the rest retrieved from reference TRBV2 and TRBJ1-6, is EPEVTQTPSHQVTQMGQEVILRCVPISNHLYFYWYRQILGQKVEFLVSFYNNEISEKSEIFDDQFSVERPDGSNFTLKIRSTKLEDSAMYFCASNRQAYSPLHFGNGTRLTVT.

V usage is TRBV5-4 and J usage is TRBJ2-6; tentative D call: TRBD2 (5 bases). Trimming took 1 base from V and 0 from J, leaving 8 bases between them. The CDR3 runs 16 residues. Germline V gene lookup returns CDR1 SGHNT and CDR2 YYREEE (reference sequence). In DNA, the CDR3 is TGTGCCAGCAGCTTGTCGGGAAACTCTGGGGCCAACGTCCTGACTTTC. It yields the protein CASSLSGNSGANVLTF.

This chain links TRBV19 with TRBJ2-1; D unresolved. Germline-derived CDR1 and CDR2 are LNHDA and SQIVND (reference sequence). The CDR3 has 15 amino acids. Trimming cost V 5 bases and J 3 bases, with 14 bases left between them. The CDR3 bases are TGTGCCAGTAGTGTTAACCCGTCTGACTACAATGAGCAGTTCTTC. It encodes CASSVNPSDYNEQFF. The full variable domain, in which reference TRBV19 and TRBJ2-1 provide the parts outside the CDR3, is DGGITQSPKYLFRKEGQNVTLSCEQNLNHDAMYWYRQDPGQGLRLIYYSQIVNDFQKGDIAEGYSVSREKKESFPLTVTSAQKNPTAFYLCASSVNPSDYNEQFFGPGTRLTVL.

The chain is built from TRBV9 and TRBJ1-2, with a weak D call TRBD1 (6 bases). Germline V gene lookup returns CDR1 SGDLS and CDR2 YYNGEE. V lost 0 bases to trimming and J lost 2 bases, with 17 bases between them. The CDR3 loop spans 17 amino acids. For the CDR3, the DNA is TGTGCCAGCAGCGTAGGGGTTGGGGTAACAGGGAACTATGGCTACACCTTC. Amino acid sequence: CASSVGVGVTGNYGYTF.

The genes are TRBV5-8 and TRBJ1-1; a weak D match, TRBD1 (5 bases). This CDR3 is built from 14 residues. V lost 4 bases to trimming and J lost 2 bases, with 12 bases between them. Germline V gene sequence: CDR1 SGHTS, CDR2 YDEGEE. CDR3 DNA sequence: TGTGCCAGCAGCCTGGGACTTCTTAACACTGAAGCTTTCTTT. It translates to CASSLGLLNTEAFF.

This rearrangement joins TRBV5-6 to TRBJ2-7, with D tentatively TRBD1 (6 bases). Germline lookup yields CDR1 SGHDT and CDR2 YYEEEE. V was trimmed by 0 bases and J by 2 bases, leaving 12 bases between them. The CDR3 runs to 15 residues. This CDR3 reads CASSLVDSPTYEQYF. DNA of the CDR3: TGTGCCAGCAGCTTGGTGGACAGCCCTACCTACGAGCAGTACTTC.

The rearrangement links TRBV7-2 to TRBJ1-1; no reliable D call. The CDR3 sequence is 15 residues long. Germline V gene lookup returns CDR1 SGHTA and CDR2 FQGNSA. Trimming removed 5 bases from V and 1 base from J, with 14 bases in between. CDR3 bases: TGTGCCAGCAGCGTTAGCGATGCTGGGAACACTGAAGCTTTCTTT. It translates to CASSVSDAGNTEAFF.

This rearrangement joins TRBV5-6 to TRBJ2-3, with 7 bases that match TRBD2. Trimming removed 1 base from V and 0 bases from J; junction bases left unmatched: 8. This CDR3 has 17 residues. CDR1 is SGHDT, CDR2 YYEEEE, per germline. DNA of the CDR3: TGTGCCAGCAGCTTGTTGCGGGGGACTCCTAGCACAGATACGCAGTATTTT. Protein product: CASSLLRGTPSTDTQYF. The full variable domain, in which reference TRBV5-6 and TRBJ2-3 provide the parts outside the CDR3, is DAGVTQSPTHLIKTRGQQVTLRCSPKSGHDTVSWYQQALGQGPQFIFQYYEEEERQRGNFPDRFSGHQFPNYSSELNVNALLLGDSALYLCASSLLRGTPSTDTQYFGPGTRLTVL.

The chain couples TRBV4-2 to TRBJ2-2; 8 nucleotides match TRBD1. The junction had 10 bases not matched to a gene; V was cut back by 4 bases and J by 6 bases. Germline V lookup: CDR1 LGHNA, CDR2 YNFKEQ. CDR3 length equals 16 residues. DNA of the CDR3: TGTGCCAGCAGCCCCGACAGGGGAGAAGTTGCCGGGGAGCTGTTTTTT. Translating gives CASSPDRGEVAGELFF.

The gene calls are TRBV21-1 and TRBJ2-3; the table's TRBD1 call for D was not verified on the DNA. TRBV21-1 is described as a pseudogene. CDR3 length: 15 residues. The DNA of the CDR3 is TGTGCCAGCAGGGACAGGGAACGAAGCACAGATACGCAGTATTTT. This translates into CASRDRERSTDTQYF.